The entry below describes one TCR beta chain. These data are taken from a study of regulatory T cells in long-lasting Graves disease. Overall study context: Antithyroid drugs had been taken by newly diagnosed Graves' patients for under 3 months.

V lost 0 bases, J lost 8 bases, and 18 bases lay in between. The CDR3 spans 16 residues. From germline, CDR1 is MNHEY and CDR2 SVGEGT. Assembly of TCR beta libraries relied on iRepertoire HTBI primers together with Arm-PCR of CDR3 regions. TCRdb re-called the multiplex PCR reads through MiXCR, storing one row per CDR3 protein. This sample has 600,000 to 650,000 distinct CDR3 sequences, with 16% found just once. Described time point: newly diagnosed GD, antithyroid drugs for less than 3 months. The TCR library was made from RNA that had been extracted from PBMCs in TRIzol. In addition, the sample was reused for a study of T cells in Graves' hyperthyroidism and ophthalmopathy. That paper notes: The blood repertoire included most of the expanded thyroid clonotypes above 0.001.

Sequencing used peripheral blood mononuclear cells (PBMCs), obtained at new diagnosis, from a patient treated with antithyroid drugs. The TCR was taken from a woman in her 30s with Graves disease. The V gene is TRBV6-2 or TRBV6-3, the J gene TRBJ2-3; D remains unclear. Here the CDR3 DNA reads TGTGCCAGCAGTTACTCTACAGACCCCGCCTGGGGTACGCAGTATTTT. It specifies CASSYSTDPAWGTQYF.